These 20 T cell receptor beta chains were all obtained from the same sample, sequenced in a study of T cell repertoires in cytomegalovirus infection. Each CDR3 protein is one row after TCRdb ran MiXCR on the reads. The repertoire holds over 300,000 distinct CDR3 sequences, with 9.5% as singletons. Sequenced material: PBMCs. The receptors were sampled from a human donor in good health (CMV status not recorded). Some clones in this sample may be carry-over from other donors' samples.

The chain links TRBV2 to TRBJ2-7; 9 bases are a match to TRBD2. This CDR3 has 15 amino acids. The V and J ends lost 4 bases and 0 bases, in that order; junction bases with no gene match: 4. Germline assignment: CDR1 SNHLY and CDR2 FYNNEI. The DNA of the CDR3 is TGTGCCAGCAGTGCTAGCGGGGCGCTCTCCTACGAGCAGTACTTC. Residues: CASSASGALSYEQYF.

This clonotype showed up just a few times. The J gene is TRBJ1-1, the V gene TRBV7-3, with D unclear. Germline CDR1 is SGHTA and CDR2 is FQGTGA. Between the trimmed V and J ends, which lost 5 bases and 11 bases, there was a span of 21 bases. This CDR3 has 14 amino acids. The CDR3 DNA reads as TGTGCCAGCAGCCCCCTGGGAGGGAGTAGAGGGGCTTTCTTT. Its protein is CASSPLGGSRGAFF.

This chain connects TRBV11-2 to TRBJ2-1, with TRBD1 matching over 10 bases. J gave up 9 bases and V 5 bases, and 10 bases lay outside the gene matches. Germline lookup yields CDR1 SGHAT and CDR2 FQNNGV. The CDR3 runs to 15 residues. The CDR3 DNA sequence: TGTGCCAGCAGCCCACGAGGGACAGGGGCGAGTGAGCAGTTCTTC. Protein sequence: CASSPRGTGASEQFF.

Ten or more counts support this clonotype. This chain links TRBV7-2 with TRBJ2-7, with D perhaps given as TRBD1 or TRBD2 (5 bases each). The CDR3 spans 14 residues. CDR1 is SGHTA, CDR2 FQGNSA, per germline. V lost 1 base and J lost 2, with 9 bases in between. CDR3 sequence (DNA): TGTGCCAGCAGCTTAGGCCGGGGCCCCTACGAGCAGTACTTC. Residues: CASSLGRGPYEQYF.

In this sample, this clonotype turned up a few times. The chain links TRBV6-6 to TRBJ2-1, with D unresolved. Germline V gives CDR1 MNHNY, CDR2 SVGAGI (reference sequence). The CDR3 loop spans 15 amino acids. The V and J ends lost 3 bases and 4 bases respectively, with 13 bases between them. This chain's CDR3 is CASSYFVHPYNEQFF. In nucleotides, the CDR3 is TGTGCCAGCAGTTATTTTGTTCACCCATACAATGAGCAGTTCTTC.

The sample holds many counts of this clonotype. The genes are TRBV27 and TRBJ1-2, with D hard to call. V shed 4 bases and J shed 4 bases, with 13 bases lying between them. The CDR3 runs 14 residues. CDR1 MNHEY and CDR2 SMNVEV come from the germline V gene (reference sequence). The CDR3 DNA reads TGTGCCAGCAGTTCCAGCCCTGGCAGCTATGGCTACACCTTC. As protein: CASSSSPGSYGYTF.

Ten or more counts support this clonotype. The J gene is TRBJ2-7, the V gene TRBV6-2 or TRBV6-3, with 8 bases that match TRBD1. This CDR3 region has 14 residues. V shed 6 bases and J 2 bases; nucleotides not matched to a gene: 6. Germline V gene data show CDR1 as MNHEY and CDR2 as SVGEGT. CDR3 amino acids: CASRTGQDPYEQYF. The CDR3 bases are TGTGCCAGCAGAACGGGACAGGACCCCTACGAGCAGTACTTC.

This clonotype has just a few counts. This sequence joins TRBV12-3 or TRBV12-4 and TRBJ1-3; 7 positions match TRBD1. The CDR3 runs 16 residues. The V gene end was trimmed by 0 bases and the J gene end by 1 base; junction bases not matched to a gene: 3. CDR3 coding DNA: TGTGCCAGCAGTTTAGCGAGGGGGCCGTCTGGAAACACCATATATTTT. Protein: CASSLARGPSGNTIYF.

This clonotype occurred many times. V is TRBV7-2 and J is TRBJ1-5; weak D call: TRBD1 (6 bases). Trimming took off 3 bases at V and 5 bases at J, with 17 bases between the two ends. Germline lookup yields CDR1 SGHTA and CDR2 FQGNSA. This CDR3 region has 16 residues. This chain's CDR3 is CASSLKGGTRYQPQHF. Here the CDR3 DNA reads TGTGCCAGCAGCTTGAAGGGCGGGACACGATATCAGCCCCAGCATTTT.

In its sample, this clonotype was seen many times. This chain joins TRBV30 and TRBJ2-7; D is possibly TRBD1 (5 bases). The CDR3 totals 14 residues. The V gene's germline CDR1 is GTSNPN and CDR2 SVGIG (reference sequence). The V end lost 6 bases, the J end lost 3 bases, and 18 bases lay between the germline ends. CDR3 amino acids: CACSTSGADYEQYF. CDR3 DNA: TGTGCCTGTTCCACCTCTGGGGCCGACTACGAGCAGTACTTC. Combining the CDR3 with reference TRBV30 and TRBJ2-7 gives the whole variable domain SQTIHQWPATLVQPVGSPLSLECTVEGTSNPNLYWYRQAAGRGLQLLFYSVGIGQISSEVPQNLSASRPQDRQFILSSKKLLLSDSGFYLCACSTSGADYEQYFGPGTRLTVT.

This clonotype was detected only a few times. The chain employs TRBV7-2 and TRBJ2-3; TRBD2 agrees at 7 bases. The junction had 8 bases not matched to a gene; V was cut back by 5 bases and J by 3 bases. CDR3 length: 15 residues. The V gene's germline CDR1 is SGHTA and CDR2 FQGNSA. The CDR3 loop is CASSPKGGRTDTQYF. Here the CDR3 DNA reads TGTGCCAGCAGCCCAAAGGGAGGGAGGACAGATACGCAGTATTTT. The whole variable domain, remainder taken from reference TRBV7-2 and TRBJ2-3, is GAGVSQSPSNKVTEKGKDVELRCDPISGHTALYWYRQSLGQGLEFLIYFQGNSAPDKSGLPSDRFSAERTGGSVSTLTIQRTQQEDSAVYLCASSPKGGRTDTQYFGPGTRLTVL.

This clonotype has ten or more counts. The chain employs TRBV6-2 or TRBV6-3 and TRBJ2-3, with TRBD1 identical over 7 bases. This CDR3 is 13 amino acids long. The germline gives CDR1 MNHEY, CDR2 SVGEGT. J gave up 2 bases and V 10 bases, and 6 bases lay outside the gene matches. The CDR3 DNA reads as TGTGCCACCAAGACAGGGAACACAGATACGCAGTATTTT. Protein product: CATKTGNTDTQYF.

This clonotype was recorded once. The V gene is TRBV6-2 or TRBV6-3, the J gene TRBJ2-7, with D maybe TRBD2 (5 bases). This CDR3 spans 12 amino acids. Between the trimmed V and J ends, which lost 5 bases and 9 bases, there was a span of 14 bases. CDR1 is MNHEY, CDR2 SVGEGT, per germline. CDR3 amino acids: CASSPSLGAQYF. As DNA, the CDR3 is TGTGCCAGCAGTCCATCACTAGGCGCGCAGTACTTC.

The table lists this clonotype with many counts. The chain employs TRBV7-2 and TRBJ1-6, with D unclear. The CDR3 runs 12 residues. The V gene's germline CDR1 is SGHTA and CDR2 FQGNSA. V was clipped by 5 bases and J by 10 bases, with 9 bases between them. CDR3 in amino acids: CASSPDVSPLHF. CDR3 bases: TGTGCCAGCAGCCCCGACGTCTCACCCCTCCACTTT.

The table lists this clonotype with a few counts. This chain connects TRBV6-6 to TRBJ1-6; D perhaps matches TRBD1 (5 bases). The CDR3 runs 16 residues. Germline CDR1 and CDR2: MNHNY and SVGAGI (reference sequence). Between the trimmed V and J ends, which lost 2 bases and 10 bases, there was a span of 18 bases. The CDR3 DNA reads TGTGCCAGCAGTTACGGTGTGGGCAGGGAAGGCTCACCCCTCCACTTT. Translating gives CASSYGVGREGSPLHF.

About this clonotype: Germline and junction disagree at one end, which may indicate a read error. The V gene is TRBV9, the J gene TRBJ2-1, with 12 nucleotides matching TRBD2. The V gene's germline CDR1 is SGDLS and CDR2 YYNGEE. There are 19 residues in the CDR3. The CDR3 here is CASSLTGLAGLSSYNEQFF. The CDR3 DNA is TGTGCCAGCAGCCTCACGGGACTAGCGGGCCTTAGCTCCTACAATGAGCAGTTCTTT.

The V call is TRBV27, the J call TRBJ2-5; D could derive from TRBD1 or TRBD2 (6 bases each). The CDR3 extends over 12 amino acids. V was pared by 7 bases and J by 5 bases, with 11 bases between. Germline lookup yields CDR1 MNHEY and CDR2 SMNVEV (reference sequence). CDR3 residues: CASKGGRETQYF. CDR3 nucleotide sequence: TGTGCCAGCAAAGGGGGGCGGGAGACCCAGTACTTC.

This clonotype was detected many times. The rearrangement joins TRBV6-6 to TRBJ1-2; TRBD1 is a possible D gene (6 bases). Germline values: CDR1 MNHNY, CDR2 SVGAGI (reference sequence). The CDR3 spans 15 residues. Deletions cut 6 bases from V and 0 bases from J, with 14 bases between. The CDR3 reads CASRAGVGANYGYTF. The CDR3 DNA reads as TGTGCCAGCAGGGCAGGGGTCGGGGCTAACTATGGCTACACCTTC.

This clonotype has a count of ten or more. This sequence joins TRBV11-1 and TRBJ1-6; D not resolved. The germline V gene has CDR1 SGHAT and CDR2 FQDESV (reference sequence). CDR3 length: 15 residues. V was shortened by 3 bases and J by 9 bases, with 15 bases between the two germline ends. In DNA, the CDR3 is TGTGCCAGCAGCTTGGGAGGAGTAGGGTCTTCACCCCTCCACTTT. Encoded protein: CASSLGGVGSSPLHF.

The sample holds many counts of this clonotype. The chain joins TRBV7-3 to TRBJ2-2; TRBD2 agrees at 11 bases. Per germline, CDR1 SGHTA and CDR2 FQGTGA. The V gene end was trimmed by 2 bases and the J gene end by 7 bases; junction bases not matched to a gene: 6. The CDR3 spans 16 residues. CDR3: CASSLVAGGPSGELFF. For the CDR3, the DNA is TGTGCCAGCAGCTTAGTAGCGGGAGGGCCCAGCGGGGAGCTGTTTTTT.